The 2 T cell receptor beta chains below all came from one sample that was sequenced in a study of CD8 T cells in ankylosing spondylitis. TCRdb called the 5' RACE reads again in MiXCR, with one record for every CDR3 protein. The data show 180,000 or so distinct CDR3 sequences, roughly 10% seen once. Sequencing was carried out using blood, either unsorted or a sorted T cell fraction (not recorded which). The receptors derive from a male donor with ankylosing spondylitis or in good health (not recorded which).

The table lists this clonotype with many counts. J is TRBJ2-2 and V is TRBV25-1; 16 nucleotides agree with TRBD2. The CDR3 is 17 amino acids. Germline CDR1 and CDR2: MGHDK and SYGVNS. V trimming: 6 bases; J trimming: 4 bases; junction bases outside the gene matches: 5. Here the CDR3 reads CASSGTSGRASTGELFF. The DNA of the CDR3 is TGTGCCAGCAGCGGGACTAGCGGGAGGGCGAGCACCGGGGAGCTGTTTTTT.

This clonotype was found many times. CDR3 in amino acids: CSALLAGADTQYF. In DNA, the CDR3 is TGCAGCGCGCTACTAGCGGGGGCGGATACGCAGTATTTT. The chain carries TRBV29-1 and TRBJ2-3, with 11 positions matching TRBD2. V lost 7 bases to trimming and J lost 6 bases; unmatched junction nucleotides: 6. CDR1 is SQVTM, CDR2 ANQGSEA, per germline. This CDR3 region has 13 residues.